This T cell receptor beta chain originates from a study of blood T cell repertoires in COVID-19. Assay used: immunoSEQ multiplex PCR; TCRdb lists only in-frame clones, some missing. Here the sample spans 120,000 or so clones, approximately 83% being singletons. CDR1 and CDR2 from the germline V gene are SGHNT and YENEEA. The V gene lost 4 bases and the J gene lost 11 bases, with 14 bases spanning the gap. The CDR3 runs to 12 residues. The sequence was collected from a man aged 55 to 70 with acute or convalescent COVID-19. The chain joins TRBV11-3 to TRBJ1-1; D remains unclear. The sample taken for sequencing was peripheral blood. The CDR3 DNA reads TGTGCCAGCAGCTCAAAGCTTGGGAGGGCTTTCTTT. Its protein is CASSSKLGRAFF.